This entry lists 26 T cell receptor beta chains sequenced from one sample in a study of control samples from healthy donors and cancer patients. The assay was immunoSEQ multiplex PCR, and TCRdb's table has in-frame clones only and misses some. The data show just over 150,000 clones, with 85% to 90% seen just once and 12% held by the top ten. Specimen: blood. The receptors stem from a man aged 25 to 45 in good health.

V usage is TRBV10-1 and J usage is TRBJ1-1; the D gene is possibly TRBD1 (5 bases). Germline lookup yields CDR1 WNHNN and CDR2 SYGVQD (reference sequence). The CDR3 is 12 residues long. With 4 bases removed from V and 10 bases from J, the gap between germline ends came to 13 bases. CDR3 sequence: CASSGGEGIAFF. CDR3 nucleotide sequence: TGCGCCAGCAGTGGGGGGGAGGGGATAGCTTTCTTT.

V usage is TRBV21-1 and J usage is TRBJ1-2. TRBV21-1 is a listed pseudogene. The CDR3 is 16 residues long. In nucleotides, the CDR3 is TGTGCCAGCAGCAAAGCGCTTTTAGGACTGCCCGTCGGCTACACCTTC. It translates to CASSKALLGLPVGYTF.

For this clone: The junction does not match germline at one end; this may be a read error. V usage is TRBV5-8 and J usage is TRBJ1-2, with a weak D call TRBD1 (5 bases). Germline V lookup: CDR1 SGHTS, CDR2 YDEGEE. The CDR3 is 15 amino acids. The CDR3 region has the DNA TGTGCCAGCAGCTTGGCAGGGCACACCTCTATGGCTACGGCCTTC. Translating gives CASSLAGHTSMATAF.

This chain connects TRBV14 to TRBJ2-3; TRBD2 matches at 8 bases. This CDR3 spans 16 amino acids. The V and J ends lost 1 base and 0 bases, in that order; junction bases with no gene match: 3. Germline lookup yields CDR1 SGHDN and CDR2 FVKESK. CDR3 coding DNA: TGTGCCAGCAGCCAAGCCTTAGCGGGGAGCACAGATACGCAGTATTTT. Protein: CASSQALAGSTDTQYF.

The table lists this clone with a count of one. The rearrangement uses TRBV5-4 and TRBJ2-7; 9 bases are shared with TRBD1. J lost 3 bases, V lost 1 base, and 5 bases had no gene match. The CDR3 is made up of 15 amino acids. Germline-derived CDR1 and CDR2 are SGHNT and YYREEE (reference sequence). CDR3 region: CASSLPGQGGYEQYF. DNA of the CDR3: TGTGCCAGCAGCTTGCCGGGACAGGGTGGCTACGAGCAGTACTTC.

The chain links TRBV5-1 to TRBJ1-4; 11 nucleotides align to TRBD1. Germline lookup yields CDR1 SGHRS and CDR2 YFSETQ. J was trimmed by 8 bases and V by 5 bases; bases with no gene match: 11. CDR3 length: 16 amino acids. Here the CDR3 DNA reads TGCGCCAGCAGAGGACAGGGGGCGATAGATAAGGAAAAACTGTTTTTT. Protein: CASRGQGAIDKEKLFF.

This clone was recorded once. The V and J genes are TRBV28 and TRBJ1-5; no clear D. Per the germline V gene, CDR1 is MDHEN and CDR2 is SYDVKM. CDR3 length: 14 residues. V was clipped by 3 bases and J by 7 bases, with 13 bases between them. The CDR3 nucleotides are TGTGCCAGCAGTTTGGAGCGGGTAGGACAGCCCCAGCATTTT. This sequence encodes CASSLERVGQPQHF.

This chain uses TRBV5-5 with TRBJ2-1; TRBD2 aligns across 8 bases. Germline V gene sequence: CDR1 SGHKS, CDR2 YYEKEE (reference sequence). With 0 bases clipped from V and 6 bases from J, the junction kept 14 bases outside the gene matches. The CDR3 length is 18 residues. The CDR3 loop is CASSLALLAETSRNEQFF. In nucleotides, the CDR3 is TGTGCCAGCAGCTTGGCCCTACTAGCGGAGACCTCACGCAATGAGCAGTTCTTC.

The V call is TRBV3-1 (or the pseudogene TRBV3-2), the J call TRBJ1-6; D unclear. This CDR3 region has 15 residues. Germline V lookup: CDR1 LGHDT, CDR2 YNNKEL (reference sequence). The V and J ends lost 3 bases and 1 base respectively, with 7 bases between them. For the CDR3, the DNA is TGTGCCAGCAGCCAGATCAGGTCCTATAATTCACCCCTCCACTTT. It translates to CASSQIRSYNSPLHF.

V gene TRBV5-6 combines with J gene TRBJ2-5, with TRBD1 matching over 12 bases. The ends lost 5 bases at V and 5 bases at J; junction bases unmatched: 13. The CDR3 runs 17 residues. CDR1 SGHDT and CDR2 YYEEEE come from the germline V gene. The CDR3 loop is CASSSILGQGAKETQYF. CDR3 coding DNA: TGTGCCAGCAGTTCCATTTTGGGACAGGGGGCAAAGGAGACCCAGTACTTC.

The chain has TRBV29-1 and TRBJ1-5; D possibly corresponds to TRBD1 (6 bases). Deletions cut 4 bases from V and 6 bases from J, with 13 bases between. The CDR3 length is 13 residues. Germline V gives CDR1 SQVTM, CDR2 ANQGSEA. The CDR3 nucleotides read TGCAGCGTTGCGCCAGGGGAGAGTCAGCCCCAGCATTTT. Translating it yields CSVAPGESQPQHF.

The V gene is TRBV28, the J gene TRBJ1-5; no clear D gene. CDR1 is MDHEN and CDR2 is SYDVKM in the germline V gene. Trimming left V 1 base short and J 1 base short, with 11 bases between. CDR3 length: 16 residues. CDR3 in DNA: TGTGCCAGCAGTTTATCTGGCAGATTAAGCAATCAGCCCCAGCATTTT. It codes for CASSLSGRLSNQPQHF.

The CDR3 DNA is TGCGCCAGCAAAGTGGCCGGGCAGGAAGGACTGTTTTTT. Protein sequence: CASKVAGQEGLFF. The chain joins TRBV10-2 to TRBJ1-4, with D uncertain. The germline CDR1 and CDR2 sequences are WSHSY and SAAADI. There are 13 residues in the CDR3. V lost 7 bases to trimming and J lost 13 bases, with 19 bases between them.

As to this clone: Other DNA sequences of this sample code for an identical CDR3. The chain joins TRBV2 to TRBJ2-2; 8 bases match TRBD2. CDR1 is SNHLY and CDR2 is FYNNEI in the germline V gene. The CDR3 loop spans 16 amino acids. J lost 1 base, V lost 1 base, and 2 bases had no gene match. The DNA of the CDR3 is TGTGCCAGCAGTGAAGGGGGACTAGTGAACACCGGGGAGCTGTTTTTT. Its protein is CASSEGGLVNTGELFF.

This chain joins TRBV12-3 or TRBV12-4 and TRBJ1-1; D gene ambiguous. Trimming removed 6 bases from V and 1 base from J, with 3 bases in between. The length of the CDR3 is 11 residues. The CDR3 spells CASRGNTEAFF. In DNA, the CDR3 is TGTGCCAGCAGGGGGAACACTGAAGCTTTCTTT.

V and J are TRBV5-6 and TRBJ1-6, with D hard to call. V was shortened by 1 base and J by 10 bases, with 12 bases between the two germline ends. CDR1 SGHDT and CDR2 YYEEEE come from the germline V gene. CDR3 size: 14 residues. CDR3 coding DNA: TGTGCCAGCAGCTTGAGGTCGGGGAACTCACCCCTCCACTTT. Translated: CASSLRSGNSPLHF.

The chain has TRBV12-3 or TRBV12-4 and TRBJ1-6; D ambiguous. The CDR3 contains 13 residues. The V gene lost 5 bases and the J gene lost 9 bases, with 11 bases spanning the gap. The CDR3 protein is CASSQKVGSPLHF. CDR3 in DNA: TGTGCCAGCAGTCAGAAGGTTGGTTCACCCCTCCACTTT.

This clone was observed a few times. The rearrangement joins TRBV6-5 to TRBJ1-1; possible D gene TRBD1, 6 bases. The CDR3 spans 16 residues. Germline-derived CDR1 and CDR2 are MNHEY and SVGAGI. V shed 4 bases and J shed 1 base, with 16 bases lying between them. The CDR3 DNA sequence: TGTGCCAGCAGTTGGGGGGGGTCGGGGGCGAACACTGAAGCTTTCTTT. Protein product: CASSWGGSGANTEAFF.

This clone has more than one count but fewer than ten. The chain joins TRBV18 to TRBJ1-1, with 9 bases aligning to TRBD1. Germline CDR1 KGHSH, CDR2 LQKENI. The CDR3 has 13 residues. Germline trimming cut 5 bases from V and 3 bases from J; bases unmatched to any gene: 1. The CDR3 sequence is CASSGDRDTEAFF. CDR3 coding DNA: TGTGCCAGCTCAGGGGACAGGGACACTGAAGCTTTCTTT. Full variable domain (missing parts from reference TRBV18 and TRBJ1-1): NAGVMQNPRHLVRRRGQEARLRCSPMKGHSHVYWYRQLPEEGLKFMVYLQKENIIDESGMPKERFSAEFPKEGPSILRIQQVVRGDSAAYFCASSGDRDTEAFFGQGTRLTVV.

This clone showed up just once. The DNA for the CDR3 is TGTGCCAGCAGCCCATCCCGGGGGGGTTTCACAGATACGCAGTATTTT. It codes for CASSPSRGGFTDTQYF. The J gene is TRBJ2-3, the V gene TRBV7-9; 8 bases map to TRBD2. J was trimmed by 2 bases and V by 5 bases; bases with no gene match: 9. Germline assignment: CDR1 SEHNR and CDR2 FQNEAQ (reference sequence). The CDR3 loop spans 16 amino acids.

A single count supports this clone. The V gene is TRBV20-1, the J gene TRBJ1-1; weak D call: TRBD1 (5 bases). The ends were cut back, 6 bases at V and 8 bases at J, with 10 bases in the middle. This CDR3 region has 10 residues. In germline, CDR1 is DFQATT, CDR2 SNEGSKA (reference sequence). The DNA for the CDR3 is TGCAGTGCCCCGCGACAGGAAGCTTTCTTT. It codes for CSAPRQEAFF.

The rearrangement joins TRBV10-3 to TRBJ1-2; the D gene is possibly TRBD1 (5 bases). CDR1 and CDR2 (germline): ENHRY, SYGVKD. This CDR3 region has 15 residues. V was trimmed by 0 bases and J by 1 base, leaving 9 bases between them. As DNA, the CDR3 is TGTGCCATCAGTGAGTCGGGAGACAGTAACTATGGCTACACCTTC. Translated: CAISESGDSNYGYTF.

In this sample, this clone turned up a few times. The chain employs TRBV4-1 and TRBJ1-5; a weak D match, TRBD1 (5 bases). The CDR3 spans 15 residues. CDR1 is MGHRA and CDR2 is YSYEKL in the germline V gene. The germline V and J ends were trimmed by 0 bases and 4 bases, with 10 bases remaining between them. The CDR3 DNA sequence: TGCGCCAGCAGCCAAGAGTTCCGGGGGAATCAGCCCCAGCATTTT. Translation gives CASSQEFRGNQPQHF.

The chain uses TRBV6-2 or TRBV6-3 and TRBJ1-2; D is unresolved. Deletions cut 2 bases from V and 6 bases from J, with 10 bases between. The CDR3 consists of 13 residues. In germline, CDR1 is MNHEY, CDR2 SVGEGT. In DNA, the CDR3 is TGTGCCAGCAGTTACGCGCCCCAGGATGGCTACACCTTC. This gives the protein CASSYAPQDGYTF.

The chain employs TRBV4-2 and TRBJ2-5; D is perhaps TRBD1 or TRBD2 (5 bases each). The V and J ends lost 1 base and 5 bases respectively, with 8 bases between them. CDR3 length equals 13 residues. Germline-derived CDR1 and CDR2 are LGHNA and YNFKEQ. This CDR3 reads CASSQVGEETQYF. For the CDR3, the DNA is TGTGCCAGCAGCCAAGTGGGGGAGGAGACCCAGTACTTC.

In this sample, this clone is medium-sized. V and J are TRBV5-5 and TRBJ1-2; the D is unclear. The CDR3 has 17 residues. Trimming cost V 0 bases and J 7 bases, with 22 bases left between them. Looked up from germline, CDR1 is SGHKS and CDR2 is YYEKEE (reference sequence). The CDR3 DNA is TGTGCCAGCAGCTTGGGGGGTTTTGCCGGGTCGGGAGGTGGCTACACCTTC. As protein: CASSLGGFAGSGGGYTF.